Here is one T cell receptor (beta chain) with its context. This entry comes from a study of cytomegalovirus exposure and HLA in healthy donors. This CDR3 is built from 16 residues. Germline V gene lookup returns CDR1 SEHNR and CDR2 FQNEAQ (reference sequence). 13 Jbeta primers and 60 Vbeta primers were used for the PCR. Sequencing used immunoSEQ multiplex PCR; TCRdb keeps in-frame clones, though not all of them. There are about 110,000 clones in the sample; about 81% occur only once, and 2.5% to 3% lies in the top ten. The TCR comes from a male donor in good health and CMV-seropositive. Sequencing was carried out using PBMCs. The rearrangement links TRBV7-9 to TRBJ2-5, with TRBD2 matching over 10 bases. The DNA end is more similar to TRBJ2-7, so the J call may be wrong. The CDR3 here is CASSIYSGRPSYEQYF. The CDR3 DNA sequence: TGTGCCAGCAGCATCTATAGCGGGAGGCCCTCCTACGAGCAGTACTTC.